This T cell receptor beta chain was identified during a study of response to subunit inactivated influenza vaccine. A remark on this clonotype: Its antigen is not identified.

The CDR3 is 14 residues long. Unmatched junction bases numbered 4, after V lost 2 bases and J lost 5 bases. Germline assignment: CDR1 SGHDN and CDR2 FVKESK. TCRdb passed the RT-PCR reads through MiXCR, listing each CDR3 protein once. The profile shows over 450,000 distinct CDR3 sequences, 13% of them singletons. General observations from the study: Authors suggested each seasonal flu vaccination may recruit only limited numbers of new T cells.

This receptor was taken from a man aged 45 to 65 who received an inactivated influenza vaccine. This chain joins TRBV14 and TRBJ2-7; TRBD2 matches 9 bases. Source: PBMCs from blood, taken 45 days after vaccination. CDR3: CASSQLAGRNEQYF. The CDR3 DNA sequence: TGTGCCAGCAGCCAACTAGCGGGGAGGAACGAGCAGTACTTC.